This passage covers 20 T cell receptor beta chains from one sample sequenced in a study of tumor-infiltrating lymphocytes in primary liver carcinoma. Total RNA (roughly 530 ng) served as template for TCR beta cDNA synthesis primed by a constant-region primer. Slightly modified ARM-PCR served as the procedure for the TCR beta libraries. These libraries came from three rounds of nested multiplex PCR. Forward primers for TRBV1-TRBV30 and a C-beta reverse primer served the first two PCR rounds, at about 9 cycles each. TCRdb fed the multiplex PCR reads into MiXCR, producing one record per CDR3 protein. The repertoire holds fewer than 400,000 distinct CDR3 sequences, with more than 55% as singletons. Both blood RNA, taken from unsorted whole blood, and germline DNA were extracted. Sequences were obtained from peripheral blood. The receptors were sampled from a woman in her 30s with primary liver carcinoma and hepatitis B virus infection.

On this clonotype: The junction differs from germline at one of its ends, possibly a read error. This chain connects TRBV4-1 to TRBJ1-5; no reliable D call. Germline V gives CDR1 MGHRA, CDR2 YSYEKL. The CDR3 totals 16 residues. The CDR3 region has the DNA TGCGCCAGCAGCCAAGCCGGGGAATATAGCAATCAGTCCCAGCATTTT. It translates to CASSQAGEYSNQSQHF.

This clonotype has ten or more counts. This chain connects TRBV12-3 or TRBV12-4 to TRBJ2-7; D might be TRBD2 (6 bases). Trimming cost V 5 bases and J 3 bases, with 11 bases left between them. This CDR3 is 13 amino acids long. DNA for the CDR3: TGTGCCAGCAGTCGGCGGGGCGGCTACGAGCAGTACTTC. Translating gives CASSRRGGYEQYF.

The rearrangement links TRBV7-3 to TRBJ2-7; no definite D call. Germline CDR1 reads SGHTA; CDR2 reads FQGTGA. V was shortened by 7 bases and J by 6 bases, with 4 bases between the two germline ends. The CDR3 is made up of 9 amino acids. The CDR3 region is CASMSEQYF. In DNA form, the CDR3 reads TGTGCCAGCATGAGCGAGCAGTACTTC.

The chain recombines TRBV5-1 with TRBJ2-3, with D possibly TRBD1 on 5 matching bases. This CDR3 has 14 residues. V lost 4 bases, J lost 0 bases, and 9 bases lay in between. The germline gives CDR1 SGHRS, CDR2 YFSETQ. CDR3 protein: CASSRDSSTDTQYF. Here the CDR3 DNA reads TGCGCCAGCAGCCGTGACAGCAGCACAGATACGCAGTATTTT.

The V gene is TRBV4-1, the J gene TRBJ2-2; 9 nucleotides agree with TRBD2. V trimming: 4 bases; J trimming: 7 bases; junction bases outside the gene matches: 13. This CDR3 is 17 amino acids long. Germline V CDR1 and CDR2: MGHRA, YSYEKL. CDR3 in DNA: TGCGCCAGCAGCCGAGAAAGTAGCGGGAGAAATGTCGGGGAGCTGTTTTTT. This translates into CASSRESSGRNVGELFF.

With regard to this clonotype: This may arise from a read error, as a much more abundant clone is one base away. The chain links TRBV12-3 or TRBV12-4 to TRBJ1-1; no definite D call. Trimming pared 7 bases from V and 1 base from J, leaving 10 bases between. The CDR3 runs to 13 residues. The CDR3 nucleotides are TGTGCCAGCAACTTCGGGAGGAACACTGAAGCTTTCTTT. Protein: CASNFGRNTEAFF.

This clonotype was picked up a small number of times. The J gene is TRBJ2-4, the V gene TRBV6-5; TRBD1 matches 11 bases. The V gene end was trimmed by 3 bases and the J gene end by 8 bases; junction bases not matched to a gene: 6. Germline V gives CDR1 MNHEY, CDR2 SVGAGI. The CDR3 contains 15 residues. The CDR3 region is CASSYTGTGGDIQYF. The DNA for the CDR3 is TGTGCCAGCAGTTATACCGGGACAGGGGGTGACATTCAGTACTTC.

With regard to this clonotype: The CDR3 carries no conserved terminal phenylalanine or tryptophan, so it likely arises from a read error. The chain links TRBV11-2 to TRBJ2-7, with TRBD2 identical over 11 bases. CDR3 length: 16 residues. Germline assignment: CDR1 SGHAT and CDR2 FQNNGV. The J segment lost 7 bases and the V segment lost 7 bases, leaving 15 bases of the junction unmatched. The CDR3 spells CASISLLAGDPFEQYI. As DNA, the CDR3 is TGTGCCAGCATCTCTCTACTAGCGGGGGACCCCTTTGAGCAGTACATC.

This clonotype has just a few counts. The chain carries TRBV4-1 and TRBJ1-1, with a weak D call TRBD1 (5 bases). The CDR3 length is 15 residues. Germline V gives CDR1 MGHRA, CDR2 YSYEKL. Trimming left V 3 bases short and J 6 bases short, with 17 bases between. The CDR3 bases are TGCGCCAGCAGCCAGCCGGGACGGCGGGACGCTGAAGCTTTCTTT. Protein sequence: CASSQPGRRDAEAFF.

In its sample, this clonotype was seen once. One base away lies a much larger clone, so this may be a sequencing read error. J is TRBJ2-6 and V is TRBV12-3 or TRBV12-4, with D possibly matching TRBD2 (5 bases). This CDR3 contains 15 residues. V was shortened by 3 bases and J by 5 bases, with 11 bases between the two germline ends. CDR3 nucleotides: TGTGCCAGCAGTTTCGGAGGTTCTAGGGCCAACGTCCTGACTTTC. It is translated as CASSFGGSRANVLTF.

This clonotype was seen at least ten times. This CDR3 reads CSVATGWKVEQYF. In DNA form, the CDR3 reads TGCAGCGTTGCGACAGGGTGGAAGGTCGAGCAGTACTTC. The chain carries TRBV29-1 and TRBJ2-7; 7 bases map to TRBD1. Germline CDR1 reads SQVTM; CDR2 reads ANQGSEA. Unmatched junction bases numbered 9, after V lost 4 bases and J lost 6 bases. The CDR3 is 13 amino acids.

In DNA, the CDR3 is TGTGCCAGCAGCTCCAGGACTAGCGGGAGGACCCGTAAAGCAGCAGATACGCAGTATTTT. It codes for CASSSRTSGRTRKAADTQYF. The rearrangement links TRBV11-2 to TRBJ2-3; 14 bases line up with TRBD2. The junction had 16 bases not matched to a gene; V was cut back by 4 bases and J by 4 bases. Germline values: CDR1 SGHAT, CDR2 FQNNGV. The CDR3 is 20 residues long.

This clonotype was recorded only once. A single base separates this from a much larger clone, so it may be a read error. The genes are TRBV7-8 and TRBJ2-1; D remains unclear. V lost 6 bases to trimming and J lost 1 base, with 13 bases between them. Germline V lookup: CDR1 SGHVS, CDR2 FQNEAQ. The CDR3 extends over 15 amino acids. The CDR3 here is CASSPIKDSYNEQFF. In DNA, the CDR3 is TGTGCCAGCAGTCCTATAAAGGATTCCTACAATGAGCAGTTCTTC.

This clonotype was observed a handful of times. CDR3 DNA sequence: TGTGCCAGCAGCCCCGATCTTCGGGGGTATGGCTACACCTTC. This sequence encodes CASSPDLRGYGYTF. V usage is TRBV7-9 and J usage is TRBJ1-2; maybe TRBD1 (5 bases). Trimming removed 5 bases at V and 5 bases at J, with 15 bases between. The CDR3 consists of 14 residues. Germline lookup yields CDR1 SEHNR and CDR2 FQNEAQ (reference sequence).

In its sample, this clonotype was seen once. This may be a read error, as it is one base from a much larger clone. V gene TRBV29-1 combines with J gene TRBJ2-3; D call uncertain. This CDR3 is built from 12 residues. Germline CDR1 reads SQVTM; CDR2 reads ANQGSEA. CDR3 amino acids: CSVNEKSDTLYF. In nucleotides, the CDR3 is TGCAGCGTTAATGAGAAATCAGATACGCTGTATTTT.

The J gene is TRBJ2-1, the V gene TRBV7-9; D may be TRBD2 (5 bases). Trimming took off 7 bases at V and 7 bases at J, with 23 bases between the two ends. The germline gives CDR1 SEHNR, CDR2 FQNEAQ (reference sequence). The CDR3 length is 16 residues. Written as DNA, the CDR3 is TGTGCCAGCATCTTCCTAGGGTCGAGGCGGGCAAATGAGCAGTTCTTC. Protein: CASIFLGSRRANEQFF.

This clonotype has a count of ten or more. One end of the junction varies from germline; a read error may be responsible. The CDR3 DNA sequence: TGTGCCAGCAGCCGACCGGAGGGAAAGACGGTCGATTTT. Amino acid sequence: CASSRPEGKTVDF. The V and J genes are TRBV11-2 and TRBJ2-3, with D perhaps TRBD2 (6 bases). This CDR3 contains 13 residues. Per the germline V gene, CDR1 is SGHAT and CDR2 is FQNNGV.

To note about this clonotype: Being one base from a much bigger clone, this may be a read error. The chain uses TRBV5-6 and TRBJ2-1; D is undetermined. The CDR3 has 15 amino acids. V lost 7 bases to trimming and J lost 0 bases, with 14 bases between them. The germline V gene has CDR1 SGHDT and CDR2 YYEEEE. This CDR3 reads CASGRPGSSYNEQFF. Written as DNA, the CDR3 is TGTGCCAGCGGCCGACCAGGCAGCTCCTACAATGAGCAGTTCTTC.

This sequence joins TRBV27 and TRBJ2-1; 9 positions agree with TRBD1. The V and J ends lost 5 bases and 7 bases, in that order; junction bases with no gene match: 18. CDR1 MNHEY and CDR2 SMNVEV come from the germline V gene (reference sequence). The CDR3 covers 18 residues. The CDR3 here is CASSPQSRGTGQLNEQFF. Written as DNA, the CDR3 is TGTGCCAGCAGTCCACAGTCCCGGGGGACAGGGCAGTTGAATGAGCAGTTCTTC.

This clonotype has a single count. One junction end does not reproduce the germline sequence, and a read error may be involved. V is TRBV9 and J is TRBJ2-1; 11 bases agree with TRBD2. The CDR3 sequence is 14 residues long. Germline lookup yields CDR1 SGDLS and CDR2 YYNGEE. CDR3: CASSNSGRAGEQLF. CDR3 bases: TGTGCCAGCAGTAATAGCGGGAGGGCAGGGGAGCAGCTCTTC.